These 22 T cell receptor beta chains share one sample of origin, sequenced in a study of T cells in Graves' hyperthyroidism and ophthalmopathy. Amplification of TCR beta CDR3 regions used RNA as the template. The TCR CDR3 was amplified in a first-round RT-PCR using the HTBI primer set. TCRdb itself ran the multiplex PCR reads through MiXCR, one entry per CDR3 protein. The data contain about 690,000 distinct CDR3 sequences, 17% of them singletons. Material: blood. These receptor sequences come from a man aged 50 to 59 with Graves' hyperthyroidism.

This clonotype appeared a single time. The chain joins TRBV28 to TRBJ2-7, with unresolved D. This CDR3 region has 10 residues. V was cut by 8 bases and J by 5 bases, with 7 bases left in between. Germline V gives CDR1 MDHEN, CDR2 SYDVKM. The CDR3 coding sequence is TGTGCCAGCGCCCGCCACGAGCAGTACTTC. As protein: CASARHEQYF. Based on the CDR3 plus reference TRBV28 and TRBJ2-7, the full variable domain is DVKVTQSSRYLVKRTGEKVFLECVQDMDHENMFWYRQDPGLGLRLIYFSYDVKMKEKGDIPEGYSVSREKKERFSLILESASTNQTSMYLCASARHEQYFGPGTRLTVT.

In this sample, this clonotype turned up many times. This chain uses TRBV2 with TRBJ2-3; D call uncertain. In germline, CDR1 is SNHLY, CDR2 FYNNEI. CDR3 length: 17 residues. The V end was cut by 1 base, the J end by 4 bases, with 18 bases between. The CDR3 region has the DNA TGTGCCAGCAGTGAAGGAGCCCACCTCTCGGTGGCAGATACGCAGTATTTT. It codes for CASSEGAHLSVADTQYF.

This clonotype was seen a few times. CDR3 nucleotide sequence: TGTGCCACCAGTGATAAGGGCAGAGAAGAGACCCAGTACTTC. Translating it yields CATSDKGREETQYF. The rearrangement links TRBV24-1 to TRBJ2-5, with no clear D. V was clipped by 3 bases and J by 3 bases, with 10 bases between them. Germline V gene sequence: CDR1 KGHDR, CDR2 SFDVKD. The CDR3 covers 14 residues.

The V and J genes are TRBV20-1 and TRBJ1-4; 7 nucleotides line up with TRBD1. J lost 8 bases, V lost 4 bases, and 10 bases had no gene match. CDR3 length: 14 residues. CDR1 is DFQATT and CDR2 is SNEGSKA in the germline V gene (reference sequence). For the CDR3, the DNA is TGCAGTGCTAAAGAACAGGGGACGGTCGAAAAACTGTTTTTT. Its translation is CSAKEQGTVEKLFF.

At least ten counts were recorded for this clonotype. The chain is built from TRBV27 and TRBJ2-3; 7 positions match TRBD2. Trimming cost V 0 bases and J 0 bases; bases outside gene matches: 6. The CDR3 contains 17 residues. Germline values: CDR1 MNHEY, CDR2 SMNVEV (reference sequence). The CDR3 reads CASSLSRLATSTDTQYF. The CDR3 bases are TGTGCCAGCAGTTTATCGAGACTAGCTACTAGCACAGATACGCAGTATTTT.

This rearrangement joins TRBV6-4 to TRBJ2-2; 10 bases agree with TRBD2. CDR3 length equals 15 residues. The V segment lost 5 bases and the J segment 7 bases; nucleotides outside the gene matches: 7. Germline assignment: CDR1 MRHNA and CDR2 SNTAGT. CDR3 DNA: TGTGCCAGCAGTATGCTAGCGGGAGCGGTCGGGGAGCTGTTTTTT. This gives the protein CASSMLAGAVGELFF.

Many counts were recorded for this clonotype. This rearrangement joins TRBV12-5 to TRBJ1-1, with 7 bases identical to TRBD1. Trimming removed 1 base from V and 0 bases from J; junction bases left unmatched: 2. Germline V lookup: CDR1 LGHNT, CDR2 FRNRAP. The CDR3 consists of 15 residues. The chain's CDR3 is CASGLGDSMNTEAFF. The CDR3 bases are TGTGCTAGTGGTTTGGGGGACAGCATGAACACTGAAGCTTTCTTT. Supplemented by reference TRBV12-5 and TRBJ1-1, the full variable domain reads DARVTQTPRHKVTEMGQEVTMRCQPILGHNTVFWYRQTMMQGLELLAYFRNRAPLDDSGMPKDRFSAEMPDATLATLKIQPSEPRDSAVYFCASGLGDSMNTEAFFGQGTRLTVV.

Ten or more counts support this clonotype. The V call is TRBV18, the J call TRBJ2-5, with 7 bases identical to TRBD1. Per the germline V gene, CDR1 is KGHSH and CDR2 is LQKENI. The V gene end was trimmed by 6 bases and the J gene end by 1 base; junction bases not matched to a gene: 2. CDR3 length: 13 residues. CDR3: CASSDRIQETQYF. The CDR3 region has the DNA TGTGCCAGCTCGGACAGGATCCAAGAGACCCAGTACTTC.

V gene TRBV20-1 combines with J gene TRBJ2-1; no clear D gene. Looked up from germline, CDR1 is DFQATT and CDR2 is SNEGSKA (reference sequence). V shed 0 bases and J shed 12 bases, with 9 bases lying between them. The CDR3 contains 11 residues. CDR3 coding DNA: TGCAGTGCTAGAGACTCAATGAGGCAGTTCTTC. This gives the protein CSARDSMRQFF.

CDR3: CASRPPVGELFF. In DNA form, the CDR3 reads TGTGCCAGCAGGCCCCCGGTCGGGGAGCTGTTTTTT. V is TRBV25-1 and J is TRBJ2-2; D is undetermined. Trimming took 6 bases from V and 7 from J, leaving 9 bases between them. The CDR3 has 12 amino acids. Germline loops: CDR1 MGHDK, CDR2 SYGVNS.

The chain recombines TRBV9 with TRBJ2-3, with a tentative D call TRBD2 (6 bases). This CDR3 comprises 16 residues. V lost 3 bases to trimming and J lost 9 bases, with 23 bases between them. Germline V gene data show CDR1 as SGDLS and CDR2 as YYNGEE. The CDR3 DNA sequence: TGTGCCAGCAGCGCCCGGGGAAGCGCCCCGGGGGACACGCAGTATTTT. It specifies CASSARGSAPGDTQYF.

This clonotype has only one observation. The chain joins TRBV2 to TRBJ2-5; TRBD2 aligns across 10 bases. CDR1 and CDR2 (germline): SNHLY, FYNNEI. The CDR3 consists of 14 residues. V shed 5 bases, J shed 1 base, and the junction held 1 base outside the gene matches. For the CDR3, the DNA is TGTGCCAGCAGTACTAGCGGGATCCAAGAGACCCAGTACTTC. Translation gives CASSTSGIQETQYF.

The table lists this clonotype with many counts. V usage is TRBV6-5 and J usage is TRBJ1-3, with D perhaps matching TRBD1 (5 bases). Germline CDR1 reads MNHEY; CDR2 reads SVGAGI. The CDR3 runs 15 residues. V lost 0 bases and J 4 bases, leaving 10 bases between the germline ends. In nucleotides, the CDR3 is TGTGCCAGCAGTTACTCGGACACACTCGGAAACACCATATATTTT. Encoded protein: CASSYSDTLGNTIYF.

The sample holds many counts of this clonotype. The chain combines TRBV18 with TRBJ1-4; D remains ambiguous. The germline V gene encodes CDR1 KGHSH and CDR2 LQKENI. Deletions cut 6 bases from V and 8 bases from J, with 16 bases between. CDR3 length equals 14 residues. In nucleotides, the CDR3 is TGTGCCAGCTCCCCCGGCGCAGGTGGAGAAAAACTGTTTTTT. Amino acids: CASSPGAGGEKLFF.

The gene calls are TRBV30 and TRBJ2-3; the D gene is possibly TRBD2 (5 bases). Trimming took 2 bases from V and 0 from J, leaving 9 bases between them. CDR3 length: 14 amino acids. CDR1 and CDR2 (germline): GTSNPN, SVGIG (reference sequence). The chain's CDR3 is CAWSLGRSTDTQYF. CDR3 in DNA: TGTGCCTGGAGTCTGGGGAGAAGCACAGATACGCAGTATTTT.

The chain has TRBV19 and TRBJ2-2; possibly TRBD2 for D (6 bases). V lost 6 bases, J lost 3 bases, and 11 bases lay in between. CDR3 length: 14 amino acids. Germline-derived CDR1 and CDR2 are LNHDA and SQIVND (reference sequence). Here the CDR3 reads CASRWDSDTGELFF. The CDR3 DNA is TGTGCCAGTAGATGGGACTCCGACACCGGGGAGCTGTTTTTT.

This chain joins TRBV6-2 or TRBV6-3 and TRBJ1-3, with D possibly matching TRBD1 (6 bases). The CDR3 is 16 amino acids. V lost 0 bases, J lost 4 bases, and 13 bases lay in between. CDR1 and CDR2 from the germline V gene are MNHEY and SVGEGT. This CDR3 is CASSYSRTGRGNTIYF. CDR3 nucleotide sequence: TGTGCCAGCAGTTACTCGAGAACAGGGAGAGGAAACACCATATATTTT.

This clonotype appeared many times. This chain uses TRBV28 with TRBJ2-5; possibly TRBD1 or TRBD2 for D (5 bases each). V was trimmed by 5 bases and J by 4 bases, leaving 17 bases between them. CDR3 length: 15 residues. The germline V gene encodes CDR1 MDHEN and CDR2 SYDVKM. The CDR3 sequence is CASSGGYLRGETQYF. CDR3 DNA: TGTGCCAGCAGTGGGGGATATCTAAGAGGAGAGACCCAGTACTTC. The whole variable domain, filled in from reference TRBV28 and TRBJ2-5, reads DVKVTQSSRYLVKRTGEKVFLECVQDMDHENMFWYRQDPGLGLRLIYFSYDVKMKEKGDIPEGYSVSREKKERFSLILESASTNQTSMYLCASSGGYLRGETQYFGPGTRLLVL.

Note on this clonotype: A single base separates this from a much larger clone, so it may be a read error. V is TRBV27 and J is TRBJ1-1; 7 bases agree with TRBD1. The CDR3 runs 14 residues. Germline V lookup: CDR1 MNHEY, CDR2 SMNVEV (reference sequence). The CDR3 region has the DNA TGTGTCAGCAGAGAATTGACAGGGACCACTGAAGCTTTCTTT. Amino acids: CVSRELTGTTEAFF.

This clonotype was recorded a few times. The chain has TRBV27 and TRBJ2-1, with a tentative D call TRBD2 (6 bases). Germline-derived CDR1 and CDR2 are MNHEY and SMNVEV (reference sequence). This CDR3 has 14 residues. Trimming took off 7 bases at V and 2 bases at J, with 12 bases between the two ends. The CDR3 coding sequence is TGTGCCAGCATACGAGCGGGTCCCTACAATGAGCAGTTCTTC. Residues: CASIRAGPYNEQFF.

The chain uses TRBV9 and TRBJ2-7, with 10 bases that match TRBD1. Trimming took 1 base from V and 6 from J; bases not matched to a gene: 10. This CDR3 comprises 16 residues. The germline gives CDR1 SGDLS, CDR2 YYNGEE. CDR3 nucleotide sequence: TGTGCCAGCAGCGTAAGGGGGGGGACAGGGGATGCCGAGCAGTACTTC. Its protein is CASSVRGGTGDAEQYF.

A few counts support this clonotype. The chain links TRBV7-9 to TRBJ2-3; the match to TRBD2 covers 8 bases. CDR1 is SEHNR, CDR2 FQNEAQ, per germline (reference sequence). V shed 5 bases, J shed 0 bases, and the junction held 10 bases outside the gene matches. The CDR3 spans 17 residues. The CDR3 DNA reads TGTGCCAGCAGCCCACTGGGCCGGGAGGGGAGCACAGATACGCAGTATTTT. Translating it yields CASSPLGREGSTDTQYF.